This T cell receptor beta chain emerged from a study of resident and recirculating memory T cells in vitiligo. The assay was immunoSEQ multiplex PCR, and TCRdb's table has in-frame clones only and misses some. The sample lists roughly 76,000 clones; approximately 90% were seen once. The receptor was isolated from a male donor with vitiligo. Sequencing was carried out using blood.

The CDR3 nucleotides are TGTGCCAGCAGCGCTAACAGCGGGGGGGCCAATGAGCAGTTCTTC. Encoded protein: CASSANSGGANEQFF. The chain combines TRBV7-9 with TRBJ2-1; 10 positions match TRBD2. The germline V gene has CDR1 SEHNR and CDR2 FQNEAQ (reference sequence). V gave up 5 bases and J gave up 6 bases; unmatched junction bases: 7. The CDR3 consists of 15 residues.